This T cell receptor beta chain was identified in a study of blood T cell repertoires in COVID-19. Across the study: There were acute and convalescent COVID-19 samples, and they came from the United States, Italy and Spain. Nucleic acid was either cDNA or gDNA, and it came from T cells, B-cell-depleted T cells, or PBMCs.

In the original workflow: Nucleated cell number was recorded as an estimate derived from reference gene primer amplification. TCRdb's table, derived via immunoSEQ multiplex PCR, lists solely in-frame clones and lacks some. V and J calls and clone size come straight from that table; D and trimming were deduced from the DNA. The table lists 95,000 to 150,000 clones, about 83% of them singletons. The CDR3 runs to 16 residues. With V trimmed by 5 bases and J by 5 bases, 14 bases remained unmatched. Germline-derived CDR1 and CDR2 are SGHTA and FQGTGA. The receptor's source is a human donor in a cohort sampled during active COVID-19. The specimen sequenced was peripheral blood. This chain connects TRBV7-3 to TRBJ1-2; 7 nucleotides line up with TRBD1. The chain's CDR3 is CASSPINSTGSYGYTF. The CDR3 coding sequence is TGTGCCAGCAGCCCAATCAACTCGACAGGGAGTTATGGCTACACCTTC. The complete variable domain, with remaining parts taken from reference TRBV7-3 and TRBJ1-2, reads GAGVSQTPSNKVTEKGKYVELRCDPISGHTALYWYRQSLGQGPEFLIYFQGTGAADDSGLPNDRFFAVRPEGSVSTLKIQRTERGDSAVYLCASSPINSTGSYGYTFGSGTRLTVV.